Listed here are 16 T cell receptor beta chains from one sample, sequenced in a study of blood T cell repertoires in COVID-19. Libraries were prepared by immunoSEQ multiplex PCR; TCRdb keeps only in-frame clonotypes and omits some of them. The sample contains 99,000 or so clones, around nine tenths of which appear only once. The source material was peripheral blood. The receptor set was obtained from a human donor in a cohort sampled during active COVID-19.

This sequence joins TRBV14 and TRBJ2-5, with D perhaps TRBD1 (6 bases). Germline CDR1 is SGHDN and CDR2 is FVKESK. The CDR3 sequence is 16 residues long. V lost 4 bases to trimming and J lost 5 bases, with 20 bases between them. The CDR3 nucleotides read TGTGCCAGCAGCCGCCAACCGGGACAAAAGGGGGAGACCCAGTACTTC. Encoded protein: CASSRQPGQKGETQYF.

The J gene is TRBJ2-2, the V gene TRBV7-9, with 7 bases lining up with TRBD1. The germline V gene encodes CDR1 SEHNR and CDR2 FQNEAQ (reference sequence). CDR3 length equals 14 residues. With V trimmed by 5 bases and J by 5 bases, 5 bases remained unmatched. CDR3 coding DNA: TGTGCCAGCAGCCGAGGGGGCGGAACCGGGGAGCTGTTTTTT. Amino acids: CASSRGGGTGELFF.

The chain uses TRBV12-3 or TRBV12-4 and TRBJ2-7; 7 positions agree with TRBD1. V trimming: 7 bases; J trimming: 1 base; junction bases outside the gene matches: 4. The CDR3 is 13 residues long. The CDR3: CASTLQGSYEQYF. The DNA for the CDR3 is TGTGCCAGCACCCTACAGGGGTCCTACGAGCAGTACTTC.

The chain joins TRBV19 to TRBJ2-7, with unresolved D. The V end lost 0 bases, the J end lost 0 bases, and 6 bases lay between the germline ends. This CDR3 region has 14 residues. CDR1 is LNHDA, CDR2 SQIVND, per germline (reference sequence). DNA of the CDR3: TGTGCCAGTAGTATAGATGATAGCTCCTACGAGCAGTACTTC. Translating it yields CASSIDDSSYEQYF.

V is TRBV2 and J is TRBJ1-2, with a weak D call TRBD1 (5 bases). With 6 bases removed from V and 6 bases from J, the gap between germline ends came to 14 bases. Germline CDR1 and CDR2: SNHLY and FYNNEI. This CDR3 is 13 amino acids long. CDR3 in DNA: TGTGCCAGCAGCCGACAGACTCTCAATGGCTACACCTTC. It codes for CASSRQTLNGYTF.

The chain couples TRBV9 to TRBJ2-3; 11 bases map to TRBD1. The junction had 6 bases not matched to a gene; V was cut back by 0 bases and J by 0 bases. The germline gives CDR1 SGDLS, CDR2 YYNGEE. The CDR3 has 18 amino acids. The CDR3, as DNA: TGTGCCAGCAGCGTAGGTCTTGGGACAGGGGGTAGCACAGATACGCAGTATTTT. It yields the protein CASSVGLGTGGSTDTQYF.

The V and J genes are TRBV5-4 and TRBJ2-5, with 13 positions matching TRBD2. The germline CDR1 and CDR2 sequences are SGHNT and YYREEE (reference sequence). This CDR3 spans 17 amino acids. V lost 0 bases to trimming and J lost 5 bases; unmatched junction nucleotides: 7. For the CDR3, the DNA is TGTGCCAGCAGCTTGGAAGTGGGACTAGCGGGATATGAGACCCAGTACTTC. Protein: CASSLEVGLAGYETQYF. Looking up the rest from reference TRBV5-4 and TRBJ2-5 gives the full variable domain: ETGVTQSPTHLIKTRGQQVTLRCSSQSGHNTVSWYQQALGQGPQFIFQYYREEENGRGNFPPRFSGLQFPNYSSELNVNALELDDSALYLCASSLEVGLAGYETQYFGPGTRLLVL.

This clone has just one count. This sequence joins TRBV11-3 and TRBJ2-7, with TRBD1 matching 7 bases. V shed 7 bases and J 6 bases; nucleotides not matched to a gene: 9. From germline, CDR1 is SGHNT and CDR2 YENEEA. CDR3 length: 13 residues. CDR3 DNA: TGTGCCAGCACCGGGGACAGCCTGCTCGAGCAGTACTTC. Protein sequence: CASTGDSLLEQYF.

The CDR3 region is CASSPRVSGGHSPLHF. In nucleotides, the CDR3 is TGTGCCAGCTCACCACGGGTATCGGGGGGGCATTCACCCCTCCACTTT. The V and J genes are TRBV18 and TRBJ1-6; possibly TRBD1 for D (6 bases). Germline-derived CDR1 and CDR2 are KGHSH and LQKENI. With 1 base removed from V and 8 bases from J, the gap between germline ends came to 15 bases. The CDR3 has 16 amino acids.

This rearrangement joins TRBV4-3 to TRBJ2-3, with D perhaps TRBD2 (5 bases). The CDR3 covers 13 residues. Germline CDR1 is LGHNA and CDR2 is YSLEER. Trimming took 4 bases from V and 6 from J, leaving 11 bases between them. The DNA for the CDR3 is TGCGCCAGCAGCCCAGAATCGGGGGATACGCAGTATTTT. This sequence encodes CASSPESGDTQYF.

V usage is TRBV7-2 and J usage is TRBJ2-7; D perhaps matches TRBD1 (7 bases). Germline CDR1 is SGHTA and CDR2 is FQGNSA. CDR3 length equals 17 residues. With 1 base removed from V and 4 bases from J, the gap between germline ends came to 20 bases. CDR3 region: CASSLGPSGGPRYEQYF. The CDR3 DNA sequence: TGTGCCAGCAGCTTAGGTCCTTCAGGGGGGCCACGGTACGAGCAGTACTTC. Combining the CDR3 with reference TRBV7-2 and TRBJ2-7 gives the whole variable domain GAGVSQSPSNKVTEKGKDVELRCDPISGHTALYWYRQSLGQGLEFLIYFQGNSAPDKSGLPSDRFSAERTGGSVSTLTIQRTQQEDSAVYLCASSLGPSGGPRYEQYFGPGTRLTVT.

This rearrangement joins TRBV18 to TRBJ2-7; D might be TRBD2 (5 bases). This CDR3 comprises 11 residues. Trimming took off 4 bases at V and 7 bases at J, with 8 bases between the two ends. Germline-derived CDR1 and CDR2 are KGHSH and LQKENI. This CDR3 reads CASSLGEEQYF. The CDR3 region has the DNA TGTGCCAGCTCACTCGGGGAAGAGCAGTACTTC.

The genes are TRBV19 and TRBJ2-1, with TRBD1 matching over 7 bases. CDR1 and CDR2 (germline): LNHDA, SQIVND (reference sequence). The CDR3 length is 17 residues. J was trimmed by 2 bases and V by 3 bases; bases with no gene match: 10. The CDR3 nucleotides are TGTGCCAGTAGTATGAGGCAATCGGGACAGACCTACAATGAGCAGTTCTTC. Its protein product is CASSMRQSGQTYNEQFF.

CDR3 sequence reads: CASSLERYNEQFF. The CDR3 DNA reads TGTGCCAGCAGCTTAGAGCGGTACAATGAGCAGTTCTTC. V is TRBV7-9 and J is TRBJ2-1; D is perhaps TRBD2 (5 bases). With 1 base removed from V and 4 bases from J, the gap between germline ends came to 5 bases. The CDR3 consists of 13 residues. Germline V gene lookup returns CDR1 SEHNR and CDR2 FQNEAQ (reference sequence).

The chain joins TRBV6-1 to TRBJ1-2, with TRBD1 identical over 7 bases. J gave up 8 bases and V 1 base, and 4 bases lay outside the gene matches. The CDR3 has 13 residues. Germline CDR1 reads MNHNS; CDR2 reads SASEGT. Here the CDR3 DNA reads TGTGCCAGCAGTGAAGGAGGGGGCGCGGGCTACACCTTC. It codes for CASSEGGGAGYTF.

The J gene is TRBJ1-1, the V gene TRBV29-1; TRBD1 matches 9 bases. Germline V gene lookup returns CDR1 SQVTM and CDR2 ANQGSEA. This CDR3 spans 12 amino acids. Trimming at V came to 4 bases and at J to 7 bases, leaving 4 bases not matched to a gene. The CDR3 sequence is CSVAWTGVEAFF. The CDR3 nucleotides are TGCAGCGTTGCTTGGACAGGGGTTGAAGCTTTCTTT. Full variable domain (rest looked up from reference TRBV29-1 and TRBJ1-1): SAVISQKPSRDICQRGTSLTIQCQVDSQVTMMFWYRQQPGQSLTLIATANQGSEATYESGFVIDKFPISRPNLTFSTLTVSNMSPEDSSIYLCSVAWTGVEAFFGQGTRLTVV.